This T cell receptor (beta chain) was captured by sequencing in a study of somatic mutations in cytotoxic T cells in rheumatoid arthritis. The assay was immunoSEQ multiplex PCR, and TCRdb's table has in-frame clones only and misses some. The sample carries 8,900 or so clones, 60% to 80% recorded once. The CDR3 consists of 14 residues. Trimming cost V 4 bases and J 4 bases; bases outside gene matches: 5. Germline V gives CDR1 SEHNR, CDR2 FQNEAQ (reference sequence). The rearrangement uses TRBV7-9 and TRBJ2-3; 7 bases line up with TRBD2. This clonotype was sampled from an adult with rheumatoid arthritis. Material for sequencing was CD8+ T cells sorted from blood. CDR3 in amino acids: CASSYGGDSDTQYF. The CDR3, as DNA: TGTGCCAGCAGCTATGGGGGGGACTCAGATACGCAGTATTTT. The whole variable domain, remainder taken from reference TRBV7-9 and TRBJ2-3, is DTGVSQNPRHKITKRGQNVTFRCDPISEHNRLYWYRQTLGQGPEFLTYFQNEAQLEKSRLLSDRFSAERPKGSFSTLEIQRTEQGDSAMYLCASSYGGDSDTQYFGPGTRLTVL.